This T cell receptor beta chain was sequenced during a study of blood T cell repertoires in COVID-19. The wider study: Sites in the United States, Italy and Spain provided acute and convalescent COVID-19 samples.

The length of the CDR3 is 17 residues. Germline V gene data show CDR1 as SGHRS and CDR2 as YFSETQ. J gave up 0 bases and V 5 bases, and 9 bases lay outside the gene matches. The method was immunoSEQ multiplex PCR; TCRdb's version includes in-frame clones alone and lacks a portion of them. Found here are some 130,000 clones, 81% of them singletons; the top ten hold roughly 8.1%. The chain combines TRBV5-1 with TRBJ1-1; 11 nucleotides line up with TRBD1. The sequenced sample consisted of peripheral blood. This clonotype was obtained from a woman aged 55-69 years with active or convalescent COVID-19. The CDR3 DNA is TGCGCCAGCAGTTGGACAGGGGGCGCAGGGTTGAACACTGAAGCTTTCTTT. Protein product: CASSWTGGAGLNTEAFF.